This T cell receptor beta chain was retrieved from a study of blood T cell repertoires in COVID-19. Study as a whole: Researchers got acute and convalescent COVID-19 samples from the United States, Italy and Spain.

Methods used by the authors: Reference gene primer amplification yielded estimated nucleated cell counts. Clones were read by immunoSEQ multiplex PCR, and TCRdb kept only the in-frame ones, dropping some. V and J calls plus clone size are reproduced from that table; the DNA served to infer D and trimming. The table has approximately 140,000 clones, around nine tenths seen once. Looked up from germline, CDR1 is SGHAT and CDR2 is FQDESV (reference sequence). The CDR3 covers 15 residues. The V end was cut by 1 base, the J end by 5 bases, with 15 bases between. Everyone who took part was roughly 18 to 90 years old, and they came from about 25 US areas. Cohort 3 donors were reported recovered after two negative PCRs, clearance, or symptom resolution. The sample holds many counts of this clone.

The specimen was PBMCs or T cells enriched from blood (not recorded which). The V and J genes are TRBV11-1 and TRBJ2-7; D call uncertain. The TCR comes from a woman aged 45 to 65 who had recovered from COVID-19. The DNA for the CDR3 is TGTGCCAGCAGCTTAGGGGCATTGCAAGGCAACGAGCAGTACTTC. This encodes CASSLGALQGNEQYF.